This TCR beta chain was sequenced for a study of PD-1 blockade in classical Hodgkin lymphoma. V lost 6 bases, J lost 3 bases, and 7 bases stayed unmatched. CDR3 length: 16 residues. Per germline, CDR1 SNHLY and CDR2 FYNNEI. This clone was observed a few times. The protocol was immunoSEQ multiplex PCR, while the TCRdb copy is restricted to in-frame clones and leaves out a portion. This sample has roughly 70,000 clones; over 70% occur once, and the top ten carry just over 9%. All patients experienced relapse after autologous stem cell transplantation, and brentuximab vedotin exposure was variable. Best response was recorded as complete response, partial response or progressive disease.

The clonotype originates from a human donor with classical Hodgkin lymphoma. The sample here was peripheral blood mononuclear cells (PBMCs), taken before the second cycle of nivolumab. The chain joins TRBV2 to TRBJ2-6, with 8 bases fitting TRBD1. CDR3 protein: CASSQDRVGGANVLTF. Written as DNA, the CDR3 is TGTGCCAGCAGCCAGGACAGGGTTGGTGGGGCCAACGTCCTGACTTTC. Full variable domain (outside the CDR3, taken from reference TRBV2 and TRBJ2-6): EPEVTQTPSHQVTQMGQEVILRCVPISNHLYFYWYRQILGQKVEFLVSFYNNEISEKSEIFDDQFSVERPDGSNFTLKIRSTKLEDSAMYFCASSQDRVGGANVLTFGAGSRLTVL.